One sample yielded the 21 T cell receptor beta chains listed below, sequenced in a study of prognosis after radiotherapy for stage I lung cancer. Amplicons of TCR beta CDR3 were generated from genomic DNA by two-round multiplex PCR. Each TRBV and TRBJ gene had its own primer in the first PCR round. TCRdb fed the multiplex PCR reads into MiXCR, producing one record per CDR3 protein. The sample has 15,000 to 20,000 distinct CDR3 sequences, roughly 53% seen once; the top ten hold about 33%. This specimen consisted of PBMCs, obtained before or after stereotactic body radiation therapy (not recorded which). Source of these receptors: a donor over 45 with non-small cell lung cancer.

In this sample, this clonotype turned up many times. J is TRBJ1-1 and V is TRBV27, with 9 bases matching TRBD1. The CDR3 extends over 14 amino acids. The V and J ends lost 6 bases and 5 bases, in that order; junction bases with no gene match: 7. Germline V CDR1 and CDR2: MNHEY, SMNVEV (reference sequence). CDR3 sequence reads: CASRGTGGWTEAFF. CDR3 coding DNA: TGTGCCAGCAGGGGAACAGGGGGCTGGACTGAAGCTTTCTTT.

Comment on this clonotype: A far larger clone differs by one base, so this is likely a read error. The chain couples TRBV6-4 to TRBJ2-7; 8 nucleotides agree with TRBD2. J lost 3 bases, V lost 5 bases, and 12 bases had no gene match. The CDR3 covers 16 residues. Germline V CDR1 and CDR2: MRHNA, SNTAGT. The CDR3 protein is CASSKTPGLGGYEQYF. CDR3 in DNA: TGTGCCAGCAGTAAAACCCCGGGACTAGGGGGCTACGAGCAGTACTTC.

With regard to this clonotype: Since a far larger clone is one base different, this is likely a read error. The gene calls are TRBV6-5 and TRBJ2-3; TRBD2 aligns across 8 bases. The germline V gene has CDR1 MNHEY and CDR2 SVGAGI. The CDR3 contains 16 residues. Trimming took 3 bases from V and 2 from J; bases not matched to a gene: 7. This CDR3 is CASSYPGLGPTDTQYF. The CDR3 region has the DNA TGTGCCAGCAGTTATCCGGGACTAGGGCCCACAGATACGCAGTATTTT.

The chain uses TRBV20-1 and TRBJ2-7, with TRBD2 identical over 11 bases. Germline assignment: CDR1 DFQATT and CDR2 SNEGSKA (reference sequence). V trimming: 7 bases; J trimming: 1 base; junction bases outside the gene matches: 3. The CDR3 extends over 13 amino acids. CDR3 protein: CSGTSGGSYEQYF. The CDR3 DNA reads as TGCAGTGGAACTAGCGGGGGTTCCTACGAGCAGTACTTC.

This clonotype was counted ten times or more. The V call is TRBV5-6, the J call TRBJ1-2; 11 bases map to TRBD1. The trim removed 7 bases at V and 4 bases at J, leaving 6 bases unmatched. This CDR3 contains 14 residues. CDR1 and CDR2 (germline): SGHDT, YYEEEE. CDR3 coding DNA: TGTGCCAGCGGAAGGACAGGGGGCACCTATGGCTACACCTTC. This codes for CASGRTGGTYGYTF. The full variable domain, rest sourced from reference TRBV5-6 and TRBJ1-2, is DAGVTQSPTHLIKTRGQQVTLRCSPKSGHDTVSWYQQALGQGPQFIFQYYEEEERQRGNFPDRFSGHQFPNYSSELNVNALLLGDSALYLCASGRTGGTYGYTFGSGTRLTVV.

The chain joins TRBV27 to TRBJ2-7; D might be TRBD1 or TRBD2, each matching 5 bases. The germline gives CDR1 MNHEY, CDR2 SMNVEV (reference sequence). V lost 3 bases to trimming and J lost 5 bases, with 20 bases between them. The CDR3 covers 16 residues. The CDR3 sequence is CASSLTPGPNKNEQYF. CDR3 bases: TGTGCCAGCAGTTTGACCCCGGGACCAAACAAAAACGAGCAGTACTTC.

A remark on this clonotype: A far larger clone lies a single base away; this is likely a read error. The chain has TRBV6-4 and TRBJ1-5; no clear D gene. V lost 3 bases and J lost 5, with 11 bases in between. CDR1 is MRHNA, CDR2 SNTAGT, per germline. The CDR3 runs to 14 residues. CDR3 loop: CASSEASGYQPQHF. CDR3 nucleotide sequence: TGTGCCAGCAGTGAGGCAAGCGGGTATCAGCCCCAGCATTTT.

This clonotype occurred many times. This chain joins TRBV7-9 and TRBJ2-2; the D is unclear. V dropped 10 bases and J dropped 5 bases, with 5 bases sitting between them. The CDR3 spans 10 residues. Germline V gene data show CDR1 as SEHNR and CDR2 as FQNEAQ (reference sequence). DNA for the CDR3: TGTGCCATCTCGACCGGGGAGCTGTTTTTT. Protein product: CAISTGELFF.

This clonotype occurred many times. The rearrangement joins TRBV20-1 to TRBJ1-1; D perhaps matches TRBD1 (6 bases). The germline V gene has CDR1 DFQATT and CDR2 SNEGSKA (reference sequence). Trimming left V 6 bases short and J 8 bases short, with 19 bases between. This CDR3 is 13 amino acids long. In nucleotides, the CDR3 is TGCAGTGCCGCAAAACAGGGTTCTCGAGAAGCTTTCTTT. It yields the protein CSAAKQGSREAFF.

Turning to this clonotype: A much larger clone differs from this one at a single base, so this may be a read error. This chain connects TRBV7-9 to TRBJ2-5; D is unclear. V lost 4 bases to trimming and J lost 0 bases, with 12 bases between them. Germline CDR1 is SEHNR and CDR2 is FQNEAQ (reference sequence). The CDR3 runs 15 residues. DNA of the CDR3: TGTGCCAGCAGCTCACCTGATGGGTACCAAGAGACCCAGTACTTC. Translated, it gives CASSSPDGYQETQYF.

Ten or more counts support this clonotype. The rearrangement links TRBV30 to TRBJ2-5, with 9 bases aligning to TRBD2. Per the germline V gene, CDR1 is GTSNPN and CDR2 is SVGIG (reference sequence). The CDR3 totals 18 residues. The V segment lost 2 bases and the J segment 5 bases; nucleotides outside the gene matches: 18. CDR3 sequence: CAWSRGLAGSSGEETQYF. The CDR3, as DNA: TGTGCCTGGAGTCGGGGGCTAGCGGGATCCTCGGGGGAGGAGACCCAGTACTTC.

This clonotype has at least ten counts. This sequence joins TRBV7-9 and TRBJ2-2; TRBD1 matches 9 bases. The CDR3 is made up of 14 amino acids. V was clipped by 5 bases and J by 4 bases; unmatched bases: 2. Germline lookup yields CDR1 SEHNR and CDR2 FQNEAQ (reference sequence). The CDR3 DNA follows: TGTGCCAGCAGCGTGGGACAGGGCACCGGGGAGCTGTTTTTT. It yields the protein CASSVGQGTGELFF.

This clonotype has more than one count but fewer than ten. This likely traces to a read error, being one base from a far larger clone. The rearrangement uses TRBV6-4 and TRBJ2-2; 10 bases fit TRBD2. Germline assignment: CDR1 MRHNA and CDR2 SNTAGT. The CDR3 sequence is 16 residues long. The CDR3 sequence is CASWMASGSLPGDLFF. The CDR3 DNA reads TGTGCCAGCTGGATGGCTAGCGGGAGTTTGCCCGGGGATCTGTTTTTT.

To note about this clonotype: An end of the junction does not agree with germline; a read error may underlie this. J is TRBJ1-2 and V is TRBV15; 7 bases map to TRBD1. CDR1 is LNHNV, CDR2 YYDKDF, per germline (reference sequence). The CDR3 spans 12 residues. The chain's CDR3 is CATSRSNRGHKF. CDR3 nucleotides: TGTGCCACCAGCAGGTCGAACAGGGGCCACAAATTC.

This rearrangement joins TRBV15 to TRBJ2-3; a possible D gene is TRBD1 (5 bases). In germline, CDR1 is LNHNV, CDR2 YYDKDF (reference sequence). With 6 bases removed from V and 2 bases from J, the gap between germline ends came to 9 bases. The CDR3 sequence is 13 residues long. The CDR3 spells CATRTGNTDTQYF. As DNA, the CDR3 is TGTGCCACCAGAACAGGAAACACAGATACGCAGTATTTT.

CDR3 region: CASSEALVGQQETQYF. CDR3 sequence (DNA): TGTGCCAGCAGTGAAGCGCTAGTTGGTCAGCAAGAGACCCAGTACTTC. The chain employs TRBV2 and TRBJ2-5, with D hard to call. There are 16 residues in the CDR3. From germline, CDR1 is SNHLY and CDR2 FYNNEI. V lost 0 bases and J 2 bases, leaving 13 bases between the germline ends.

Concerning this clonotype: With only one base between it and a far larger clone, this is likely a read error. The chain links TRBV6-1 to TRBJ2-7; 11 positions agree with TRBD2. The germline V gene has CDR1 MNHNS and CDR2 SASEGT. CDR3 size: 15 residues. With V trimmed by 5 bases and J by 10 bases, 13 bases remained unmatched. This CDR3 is CASSYVASGRSSQYF. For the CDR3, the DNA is TGTGCCAGCAGTTACGTGGCTAGCGGGAGGTCCTCACAGTACTTC.

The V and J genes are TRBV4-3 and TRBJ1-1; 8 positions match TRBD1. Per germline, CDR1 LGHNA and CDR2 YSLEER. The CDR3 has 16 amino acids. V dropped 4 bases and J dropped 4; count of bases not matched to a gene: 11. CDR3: CASSLSRDRIFTEAFF. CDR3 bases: TGCGCCAGCAGCCTAAGCCGGGACAGGATATTCACTGAAGCTTTCTTT.

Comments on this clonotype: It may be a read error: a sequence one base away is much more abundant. The CDR3 is CASRPDGRADGNTVYF. The CDR3 DNA reads TGTGCCAGCAGACCAGACGGTAGAGCTGATGGAAACACCGTATATTTT. V gene TRBV6-1 combines with J gene TRBJ1-3, with D hard to call. Germline CDR1 and CDR2: MNHNS and SASEGT. This CDR3 has 16 amino acids.

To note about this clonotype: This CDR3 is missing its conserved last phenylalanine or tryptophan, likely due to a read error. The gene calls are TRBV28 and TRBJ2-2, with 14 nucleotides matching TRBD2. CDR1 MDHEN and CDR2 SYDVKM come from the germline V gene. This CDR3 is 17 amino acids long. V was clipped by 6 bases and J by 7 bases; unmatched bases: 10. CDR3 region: CASSFTTSGRAGGELFL. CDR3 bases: TGTGCCAGCAGCTTCACGACTAGCGGGAGGGCCGGCGGGGAGCTGTTTCTT.

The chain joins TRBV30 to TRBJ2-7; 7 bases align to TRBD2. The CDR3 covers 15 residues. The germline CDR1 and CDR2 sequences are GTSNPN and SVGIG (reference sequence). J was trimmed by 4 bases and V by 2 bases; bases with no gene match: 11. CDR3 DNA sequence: TGTGCCTGGAGTTCCCCGACTAGCCTTTCGTACGAGCAGTACTTC. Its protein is CAWSSPTSLSYEQYF. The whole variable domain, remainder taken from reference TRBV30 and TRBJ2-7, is SQTIHQWPATLVQPVGSPLSLECTVEGTSNPNLYWYRQAAGRGLQLLFYSVGIGQISSEVPQNLSASRPQDRQFILSSKKLLLSDSGFYLCAWSSPTSLSYEQYFGPGTRLTVT.